Below are 20 T cell receptor beta chains sequenced from a single sample in a study of T-cell reconstitution after alpha-beta-depleted transplantation in children. The authors prepared the TCRbeta library with unique molecular identifiers. MiXCR, applied by TCRdb to the PCR reads, yields one record per CDR3 protein. In the table there are around 800,000 distinct CDR3 sequences, 16% of which are singletons. Specimen: PBMCs, mostly from graft donor cells, collected 360 days after TCRalphabeta/CD19-depleted stem cell transplant. The receptor source for this set is a male patient between 5 and 17 years old who had a stem cell transplant for acute lymphoblastic leukemia, so the T cells may come from the graft donor.

The table lists this clonotype with a few counts. The rearrangement links TRBV4-2 to TRBJ1-1; D may be TRBD1 (5 bases). CDR1 and CDR2 from the germline V gene are LGHNA and YNFKEQ. Trimming shortened V by 1 base and J by 4 bases, and 7 bases separated the two germline ends. The CDR3 is made up of 13 amino acids. The CDR3 spells CASSQGTSTEAFF. The CDR3 DNA reads TGTGCCAGCAGCCAAGGGACAAGCACTGAAGCTTTCTTT.

The sample holds a few counts of this clonotype. V is TRBV5-1 and J is TRBJ2-2; D unclear. Trimming took 2 bases from V and 6 from J, leaving 8 bases between them. Germline values: CDR1 SGHRS, CDR2 YFSETQ. There are 13 residues in the CDR3. The CDR3 loop is CASSFPVPGELFF. CDR3 sequence (DNA): TGCGCCAGCAGCTTCCCTGTACCCGGGGAGCTGTTTTTT.

CDR3 in DNA: TGTGCCATCAGTGGGGACAGGGGGCCGGAGACCCAGTACTTC. Protein sequence: CAISGDRGPETQYF. V and J are TRBV10-3 and TRBJ2-5, with 12 bases fitting TRBD1. Germline V lookup: CDR1 ENHRY, CDR2 SYGVKD. V was clipped by 4 bases and J by 5 bases; unmatched bases: 2. The CDR3 loop spans 14 amino acids.

The CDR3 sequence: CASSLGFRGFSGRTNTGELFF. The CDR3, as DNA: TGCGCCAGCAGCTTGGGGTTCCGGGGCTTTAGCGGGAGGACGAACACCGGGGAGCTGTTTTTT. This sequence joins TRBV5-1 and TRBJ2-2; 10 bases match TRBD2. The CDR3 has 21 residues. V lost 0 bases, J lost 0 bases, and 14 bases stayed unmatched. Germline V CDR1 and CDR2: SGHRS, YFSETQ.

In its sample, this clonotype was seen a few times. The CDR3: CASSLARESSYNEQFF. Here the CDR3 DNA reads TGTGCCAGCAGCTTAGCTCGGGAAAGCTCCTACAATGAGCAGTTCTTC. The chain is built from TRBV11-3 and TRBJ2-1; tentatively, D is TRBD2 (5 bases). CDR1 is SGHNT and CDR2 is YENEEA in the germline V gene. The V gene lost 1 base and the J gene lost 0 bases, with 10 bases spanning the gap. This CDR3 spans 16 amino acids.

V usage is TRBV5-6 and J usage is TRBJ2-7; 7 positions agree with TRBD1. CDR1 and CDR2 from the germline V gene are SGHDT and YYEEEE. The CDR3 contains 11 residues. Trimming at V came to 1 base and at J to 9 bases, leaving 1 base not matched to a gene. Here the CDR3 DNA reads TGTGCCAGCAGCTTGCAGGGGGTGCAGTACTTC. This codes for CASSLQGVQYF.

This clonotype turned up a few times. The chain carries TRBV3-1 and TRBJ2-7; 12 bases agree with TRBD2. Trimming removed 2 bases from V and 6 bases from J; junction bases left unmatched: 5. The CDR3 extends over 15 amino acids. Germline CDR1 and CDR2: LGHDT and YNNKEL (reference sequence). CDR3 protein: CASSQILAGGSEQYF. The DNA of the CDR3 is TGTGCCAGCAGCCAAATCCTAGCGGGAGGGAGCGAGCAGTACTTC.

The gene calls are TRBV28 and TRBJ2-7; 8 bases are a match to TRBD2. The CDR3 has 15 amino acids. J was trimmed by 0 bases and V by 6 bases; bases with no gene match: 7. The germline gives CDR1 MDHEN, CDR2 SYDVKM. CDR3 bases: TGTGCCAGCAGCTCTGGAGCGGGGGACTCCTACGAGCAGTACTTC. Translating gives CASSSGAGDSYEQYF.

As DNA, the CDR3 is TGTGCCATCAGTGAACCGGGACAGCACACTAACTATGGCTACACCTTC. Translating gives CAISEPGQHTNYGYTF. V gene TRBV10-3 combines with J gene TRBJ1-2; 7 bases align to TRBD1. V lost 3 bases and J lost 0; bases outside the gene matches: 7. CDR3 length: 16 amino acids. Germline CDR1 and CDR2: ENHRY and SYGVKD.

The chain is built from TRBV15 and TRBJ1-5, with 8 bases that match TRBD1. Germline CDR1 LNHNV, CDR2 YYDKDF (reference sequence). V trimming: 3 bases; J trimming: 4 bases; junction bases outside the gene matches: 8. This CDR3 has 16 amino acids. The CDR3: CATSRGGTGGNQPQHF. As DNA, the CDR3 is TGTGCCACCAGCAGGGGTGGGACAGGCGGGAATCAGCCCCAGCATTTT.

The V gene is TRBV4-1, the J gene TRBJ2-7; 10 bases map to TRBD2. The CDR3 is 16 residues long. Germline CDR1 and CDR2: MGHRA and YSYEKL. Germline trimming cut 3 bases from V and 2 bases from J; bases unmatched to any gene: 7. CDR3 nucleotides: TGCGCCAGCAGCCATCAAGCGGGAGGGAGACCCTACGAGCAGTACTTC. Encoded protein: CASSHQAGGRPYEQYF.

This clonotype has only a few counts. This chain joins TRBV3-1 and TRBJ1-2, with 10 bases aligning to TRBD1. V trimming: 4 bases; J trimming: 6 bases; junction bases outside the gene matches: 8. This CDR3 spans 15 amino acids. Germline assignment: CDR1 LGHDT and CDR2 YNNKEL (reference sequence). CDR3 sequence reads: CASSRSGTGANGYTF. The CDR3 DNA reads TGTGCCAGCAGCCGATCGGGGACAGGGGCTAATGGCTACACCTTC.

The chain links TRBV12-3 or TRBV12-4 to TRBJ2-1; no reliable D call. The germline V and J ends were trimmed by 3 bases and 9 bases, with 9 bases remaining between them. The CDR3 has 12 residues. The CDR3, as DNA: TGTGCCAGCAGTTTTAGTGGTGGTGAGCAGTTCTTC. Amino acid sequence: CASSFSGGEQFF.

This clonotype was found a few times. The CDR3 bases are TGTGCCAGCAGTACTGAACTAGCGGGAGATGGAAGCGATGAGCAGTTCTTC. Translated: CASSTELAGDGSDEQFF. The rearrangement links TRBV12-3 or TRBV12-4 to TRBJ2-1; 11 nucleotides agree with TRBD2. The CDR3 runs 17 residues. V dropped 5 bases and J dropped 8; count of bases not matched to a gene: 14.

J is TRBJ2-3 and V is TRBV7-2, with 7 bases fitting TRBD2. The germline CDR1 and CDR2 sequences are SGHTA and FQGNSA. CDR3 length equals 15 residues. J gave up 2 bases and V 4 bases, and 6 bases lay outside the gene matches. The CDR3 nucleotides are TGTGCCAGCAGCTCAAAGCGGGGCTACACAGATACGCAGTATTTT. It codes for CASSSKRGYTDTQYF.

The chain joins TRBV5-1 to TRBJ2-3; 9 bases are shared with TRBD1. Trimming removed 4 bases from V and 3 bases from J; junction bases left unmatched: 6. CDR1 is SGHRS, CDR2 YFSETQ, per germline. The CDR3 is made up of 15 amino acids. The CDR3 loop reads CASSDDRGFTDTQYF. DNA for the CDR3: TGCGCCAGCAGCGACGACAGGGGGTTTACAGATACGCAGTATTTT. Looking up the rest from reference TRBV5-1 and TRBJ2-3 gives the full variable domain: KAGVTQTPRYLIKTRGQQVTLSCSPISGHRSVSWYQQTPGQGLQFLFEYFSETQRNKGNFPGRFSGRQFSNSRSEMNVSTLELGDSALYLCASSDDRGFTDTQYFGPGTRLTVL.

This clonotype was counted only a few times. The chain joins TRBV5-1 to TRBJ2-1; the match to TRBD2 covers 10 bases. In germline, CDR1 is SGHRS, CDR2 YFSETQ. With 5 bases clipped from V and 4 bases from J, the junction kept 3 bases outside the gene matches. The CDR3 runs 14 residues. CDR3 loop: CASRTSGPYNEQFF. DNA for the CDR3: TGCGCCAGCAGGACTAGCGGGCCTTACAATGAGCAGTTCTTC.

This chain connects TRBV20-1 to TRBJ1-2; no clear D. There are 10 residues in the CDR3. Germline lookup yields CDR1 DFQATT and CDR2 SNEGSKA (reference sequence). Trimming pared 7 bases from V and 3 bases from J, leaving 6 bases between. CDR3 nucleotide sequence: TGCAGTGTCCCTTACTATGGCTACACCTTC. As protein: CSVPYYGYTF.

This clonotype was seen a handful of times. J is TRBJ2-3 and V is TRBV4-1; D gene ambiguous. The CDR3 totals 18 residues. V shed 3 bases and J shed 1 base, with 20 bases lying between them. The germline V gene has CDR1 MGHRA and CDR2 YSYEKL. DNA for the CDR3: TGCGCCAGCAGCCAGACGGAAACGGGTCCCGGAGGCACAGATACGCAGTATTTT. As protein: CASSQTETGPGGTDTQYF.

The chain has TRBV29-1 and TRBJ2-1; D is perhaps TRBD1 (5 bases). Germline V gene data show CDR1 as SQVTM and CDR2 as ANQGSEA. The CDR3 is made up of 16 amino acids. With 5 bases removed from V and 2 bases from J, the gap between germline ends came to 19 bases. CDR3 DNA: TGCAGCGTTAGGATTAACTCAGGGTCGACCTACAATGAGCAGTTCTTC. It is translated as CSVRINSGSTYNEQFF.